Listed below are T cell receptor beta chains from one sample, sequenced in a study of persistence of HIV-infected CD4 T cells. Libraries were prepared by immunoSEQ multiplex PCR; TCRdb keeps only in-frame clonotypes and omits some of them. The repertoire holds under 45,000 clones, with 70% to 90% as singletons. These receptors' antigens are unknown. The sample consisted of CD4+ T cells sorted from PBMCs after approximately 18-hour stimulation, taken from a patient who received antiretroviral therapy. These TCRs come from an adult man with HIV who was CMV-seropositive. The CDR3 runs from the conserved cysteine through the conserved F or W. D genes are given only for firm matches. Rows give clone size only sometimes, using once, few, many, or a class for an expanded clone.

cdr3_length	v_call	j_call	clone_size	d_call	cdr3_nt	cdr3_aa
13	TRBV5-1	TRBJ2-3	once	TRBD2	TGCGCCAGCAGCTACGGGGGGGCCGATACGCAGTATTTT	CASSYGGADTQYF
13	TRBV6-4	TRBJ2-2	NA	TRBD1	TGTGCCAGCAGAGGGACAGGGACCGGGGAGCTGTTTTTT	CASRGTGTGELFF
17	TRBV4-1	TRBJ2-3	NA	TRBD1	TGCGCCAGCAGCCAATCCGACAGGGGAAACCTGTGGGATACGCAGTATTTT	CASSQSDRGNLWDTQYF
14	TRBV27	TRBJ1-3	NA	NA	TGTGCCAGCAGACAGGGTACTTCTGGAAACACCATATATTTT	CASRQGTSGNTIYF
18	TRBV7-8	TRBJ1-5	NA	NA	TGTGCCAGCAGCTTAGCCCCCCGGAGGGCGAATAGCAATCAGCCCCAGCATTTT	CASSLAPRRANSNQPQHF
16	TRBV2	TRBJ1-3	NA	NA	TGTGCCAGCACCTTTGCCGGGACTGCGACTGGAAACACCATATATTTT	CASTFAGTATGNTIYF
12	TRBV28	TRBJ1-1	NA	TRBD1	TGTGCCAGCAACAATCCGACAGGGAAGGCTTTCTTT	CASNNPTGKAFF
13	TRBV12-3/TRBV12-4	TRBJ1-1	NA	NA	TGTGCCGGCAGAAGGGACGGGGGCACTGAAGCTTTCTTT	CAGRRDGGTEAFF
13	TRBV6-5	TRBJ2-7	NA	NA	TGTGCCAGCAGCTGGGACACACTCCAGGAGCAGTACTTC	CASSWDTLQEQYF
13	TRBV2	TRBJ1-2	NA	NA	TGTGCCAGCAGTGGGACGGACCGCGGAGGCTACACCTTC	CASSGTDRGGYTF
13	TRBV6-1	TRBJ2-2	NA	NA	TGTGCCAGCAGTGAAGGTAGCGCCGGGGAGCTGTTTTTT	CASSEGSAGELFF
13	TRBV19	TRBJ2-1	few	TRBD2	TGTGCCAGCTCTAGCGGCGCGGCCGTTGAGCAGTTCTTC	CASSSGAAVEQFF
15	TRBV2	TRBJ2-6	NA	NA	TGTGCCAGTACAAAGGACCGCTCTGGGGCCAACGTCCTGACTTTC	CASTKDRSGANVLTF
16	TRBV7-2	TRBJ2-7	NA	NA	TGTGCCAGCAGCTTAGGGGGGCGGGGGAACTCCTACGAGCAGTACTTC	CASSLGGRGNSYEQYF
14	TRBV5-6	TRBJ1-2	NA	TRBD1	TGTGCCAGCAGCGGGCGGGACAGGGACCATGGCTACACCTTC	CASSGRDRDHGYTF
14	TRBV10-2	TRBJ1-5	NA	NA	TGCGCCAGCAGTCGAGAAGGGATGAATCAGCCCCAGCATTTT	CASSREGMNQPQHF
13	TRBV7-2	TRBJ1-5	NA	TRBD1	TGTGCCAGCAGCTCCCAGGGGGATCAGCCCCAGCATTTT	CASSSQGDQPQHF
14	TRBV7-9	TRBJ2-5	NA	TRBD1	TGTGCCAGCAGCCGAATTGGGACAGAAGAGACCCAGTACTTC	CASSRIGTEETQYF
15	TRBV6-5	TRBJ1-3	NA	NA	TGTGCCAGCAGCCTGACCACAACGCCTGGAAACACCATATATTTT	CASSLTTTPGNTIYF
12	TRBV29-1	TRBJ1-1	NA	NA	TGCAGCGTTTTTACCATGGGGACTGAAGCTTTCTTT	CSVFTMGTEAFF
18	TRBV14	TRBJ2-2	NA	TRBD2	TGTGCCAGCAGCCACTCCCACTTGGCGGGGGACAACACCGGGGAGCTGTTTTTT	CASSHSHLAGDNTGELFF
14	TRBV15	TRBJ1-1	NA	NA	TGTGCCACCAGCAGAGATCGAGCAACCACTGAAGCTTTCTTT	CATSRDRATTEAFF
12	TRBV5-4	TRBJ2-7	NA	NA	TGTGCCAGCAGCCTAGATCGCCGAGAGCAGTACTTC	CASSLDRREQYF
15	TRBV3-1/TRBV3-2	TRBJ1-1	NA	NA	TGTGCCAGCAGCCAAGTTTCGAACCGGGCCCATGAAGCTTTCTTT	CASSQVSNRAHEAFF
14	TRBV19	TRBJ2-5	NA	TRBD1	TGTGCCAGTAGGAGGACAGGGACCCAAGAGACCCAGTACTTC	CASRRTGTQETQYF
15	TRBV9	TRBJ1-1	NA	NA	TGTGCCAGCAGCGTGCAGGGGACGCGAGGGACTGAAGCTTTCTTT	CASSVQGTRGTEAFF
16	TRBV18	TRBJ2-4	NA	NA	TGTGCCAGCTCACCGTCACGCTCGCAAACAGGGGGGGGCCAGTACTTC	CASSPSRSQTGGGQYF
13	TRBV18	TRBJ2-5	NA	TRBD1	TGTGCCAGCTCACAGGGGGCTGCAGAGACCCAGTACTTC	CASSQGAAETQYF
13	TRBV19	TRBJ1-2	few	NA	TGTGCCAGTAGTATGGGCGCCCAATATGGCTACACCTTC	CASSMGAQYGYTF
16	TRBV5-4	TRBJ1-3	NA	NA	TGTGCCAGCAGCTTGCAGGGACCTACCTCTGGAAACACCATATATTTT	CASSLQGPTSGNTIYF
14	TRBV28	TRBJ1-4	NA	NA	TGTGCCAGCGCTGCGGGCGGGGCATCCGAAAAACTGTTTTTT	CASAAGGASEKLFF
16	TRBV6-5	TRBJ1-6	once	NA	TGTGCCAGCAGTTACTCCCTAACAGGTCCCAATTCACCCCTCCACTTT	CASSYSLTGPNSPLHF
13	TRBV6-5	TRBJ2-7	NA	TRBD1	TGTGCCAGCGGGGGACAGGGGCCTTGGGAGCAGTACTTC	CASGGQGPWEQYF
16	TRBV6-6	TRBJ1-5	NA	NA	TGTGCCAGCAGTTCCGGACTCTATCAAAGCAATCAGCCCCAGCATTTT	CASSSGLYQSNQPQHF
14	TRBV15	TRBJ1-1	NA	NA	TGTGCCACCAGCAGAGATTGGGTACGGAGTGAAGCTTTCTTT	CATSRDWVRSEAFF
15	TRBV5-1	TRBJ1-1	NA	NA	TGCGCCAGCAGCTTGGCTACGGGACTGAACACTGAAGCTTTCTTT	CASSLATGLNTEAFF
15	TRBV4-2	TRBJ2-7	few	NA	TGTGCCAGCAGCCAAGAAGAGTTAGGTGGGTACGAGCAGTACTTC	CASSQEELGGYEQYF
13	TRBV6-5	TRBJ1-1	NA	NA	TGTGCCAGCAGTCCCCAGGGATACACTGAAGCTTTCTTT	CASSPQGYTEAFF